This TCR beta chain was documented in a study of blood T cell repertoires in COVID-19. Across the study: In each case, the material was cDNA or gDNA derived from T cells, B-cell-depleted T cells, or PBMCs.

Germline V gene lookup returns CDR1 SEHNR and CDR2 FQNEAQ (reference sequence). The V end lost 10 bases, the J end lost 5 bases, and 29 bases lay between the germline ends. The CDR3 sequence is 17 residues long. Per the authors' pipeline: By means of reference gene primer amplification, nucleated cell counts were estimated. The method was immunoSEQ multiplex PCR; TCRdb's version includes in-frame clones alone and lacks a portion of them. V, J and clone size reflect that table, while D and trimming were determined from the DNA. The table lists 310,000 or so clones, 88% of them singletons. Patients from Seattle were sampled longitudinally, starting during active infection.

The clonotype comes from a woman in her 30s with COVID-19, enrolled during active disease. This chain connects TRBV7-9 to TRBJ1-2, with a possible D match to TRBD1 (6 bases). The sample comprised peripheral blood. CDR3: CANKTGDLGLQGYGYTF. The CDR3, as DNA: TGTGCCAACAAAACGGGCGACCTGGGTTTACAGGGTTATGGCTACACCTTC.